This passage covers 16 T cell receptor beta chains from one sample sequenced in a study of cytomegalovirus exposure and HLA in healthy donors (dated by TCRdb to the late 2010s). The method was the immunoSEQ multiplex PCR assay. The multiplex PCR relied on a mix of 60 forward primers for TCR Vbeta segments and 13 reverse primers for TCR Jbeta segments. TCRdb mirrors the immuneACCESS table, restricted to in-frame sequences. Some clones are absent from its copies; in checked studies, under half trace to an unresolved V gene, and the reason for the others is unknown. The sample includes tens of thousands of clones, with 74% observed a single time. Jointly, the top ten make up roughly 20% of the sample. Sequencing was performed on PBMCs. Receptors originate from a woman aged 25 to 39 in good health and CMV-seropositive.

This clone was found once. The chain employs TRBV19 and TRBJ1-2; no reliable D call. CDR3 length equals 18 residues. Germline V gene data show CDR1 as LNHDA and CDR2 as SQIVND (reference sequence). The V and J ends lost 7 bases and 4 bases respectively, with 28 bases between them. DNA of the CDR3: TGTGCCAGTACCCTCCCGGGGAGTGGAAGAGTCTTCCCCTATGGCTACACCTTC. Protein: CASTLPGSGRVFPYGYTF.

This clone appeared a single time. The CDR3 region has the DNA TGTGCCAGCAGCCAAGATCCTGGGCGGGAGCTCTTCAATGAGCAGTTCTTC. This codes for CASSQDPGRELFNEQFF. The rearrangement joins TRBV4-2 to TRBJ2-1, with 7 positions matching TRBD2. CDR1 is LGHNA, CDR2 YNFKEQ, per germline. The CDR3 contains 17 residues. V gave up 0 bases and J gave up 6 bases; unmatched junction bases: 11.

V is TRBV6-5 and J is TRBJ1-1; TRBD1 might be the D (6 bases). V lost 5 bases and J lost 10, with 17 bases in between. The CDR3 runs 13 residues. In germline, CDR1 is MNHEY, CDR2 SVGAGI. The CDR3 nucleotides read TGTGCCAGCAGTCCCCGACAGGCTGGTGGAGCTTTCTTT. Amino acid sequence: CASSPRQAGGAFF.

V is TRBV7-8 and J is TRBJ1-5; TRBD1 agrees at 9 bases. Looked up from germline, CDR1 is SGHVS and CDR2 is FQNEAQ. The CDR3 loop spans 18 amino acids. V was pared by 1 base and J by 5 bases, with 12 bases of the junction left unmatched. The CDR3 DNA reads TGTGCCAGCAGCTTAGTAACCTACATCGACAGGGGGTATCAGCCCCAGCATTTT. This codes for CASSLVTYIDRGYQPQHF.

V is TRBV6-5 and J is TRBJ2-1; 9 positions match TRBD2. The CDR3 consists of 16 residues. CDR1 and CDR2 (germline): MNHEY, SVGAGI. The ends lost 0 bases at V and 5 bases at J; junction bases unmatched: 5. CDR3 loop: CASSYSGASGDNEQFF. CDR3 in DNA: TGTGCCAGCAGTTACTCAGGTGCTAGCGGGGACAATGAGCAGTTCTTC.

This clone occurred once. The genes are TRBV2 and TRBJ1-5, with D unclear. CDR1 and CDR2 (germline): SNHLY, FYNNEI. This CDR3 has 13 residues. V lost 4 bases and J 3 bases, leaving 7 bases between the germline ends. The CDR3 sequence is CASSVPLNQPQHF. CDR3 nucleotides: TGTGCCAGCAGTGTTCCCCTCAATCAGCCCCAGCATTTT. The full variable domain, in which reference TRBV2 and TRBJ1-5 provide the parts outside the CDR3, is EPEVTQTPSHQVTQMGQEVILRCVPISNHLYFYWYRQILGQKVEFLVSFYNNEISEKSEIFDDQFSVERPDGSNFTLKIRSTKLEDSAMYFCASSVPLNQPQHFGDGTRLSIL.

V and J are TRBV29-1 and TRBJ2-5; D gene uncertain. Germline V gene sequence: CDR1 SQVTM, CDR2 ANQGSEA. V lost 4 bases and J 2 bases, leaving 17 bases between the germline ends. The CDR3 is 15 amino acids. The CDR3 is CSVVTLSVPQETQYF. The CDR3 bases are TGCAGCGTTGTTACGCTATCGGTTCCACAAGAGACCCAGTACTTC.

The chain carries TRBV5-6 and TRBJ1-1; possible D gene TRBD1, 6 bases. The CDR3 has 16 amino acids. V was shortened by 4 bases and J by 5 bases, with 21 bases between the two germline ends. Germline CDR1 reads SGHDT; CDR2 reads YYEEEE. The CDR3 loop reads CASSLLTGNLQTEAFF. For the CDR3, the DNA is TGTGCCAGCAGCCTCCTGACAGGAAACTTGCAAACTGAAGCTTTCTTT.

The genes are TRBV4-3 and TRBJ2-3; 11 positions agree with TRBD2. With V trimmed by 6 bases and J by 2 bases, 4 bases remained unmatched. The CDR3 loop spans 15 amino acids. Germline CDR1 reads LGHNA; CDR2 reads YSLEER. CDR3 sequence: CASRLLAGVTDTQYF. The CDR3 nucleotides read TGCGCCAGCAGACTACTAGCGGGGGTCACAGATACGCAGTATTTT.

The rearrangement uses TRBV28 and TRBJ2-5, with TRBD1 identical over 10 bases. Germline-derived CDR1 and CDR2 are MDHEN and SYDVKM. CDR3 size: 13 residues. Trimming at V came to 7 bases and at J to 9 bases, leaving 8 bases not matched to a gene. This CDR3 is CASTSPGTGAQYF. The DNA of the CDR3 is TGTGCCAGCACCAGTCCCGGGACAGGGGCCCAGTACTTC.

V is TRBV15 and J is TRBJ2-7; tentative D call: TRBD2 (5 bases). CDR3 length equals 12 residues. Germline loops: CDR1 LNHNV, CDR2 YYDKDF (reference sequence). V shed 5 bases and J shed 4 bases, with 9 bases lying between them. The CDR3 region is CATSPPGYEQYF. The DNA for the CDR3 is TGTGCCACCAGCCCCCCGGGGTACGAGCAGTACTTC.

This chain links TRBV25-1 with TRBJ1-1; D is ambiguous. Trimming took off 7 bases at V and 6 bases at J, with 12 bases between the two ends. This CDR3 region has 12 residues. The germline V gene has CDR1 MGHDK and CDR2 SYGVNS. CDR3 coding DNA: TGTGCCAGCACAGGAAACCCTTCTGAAGCTTTCTTT. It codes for CASTGNPSEAFF.

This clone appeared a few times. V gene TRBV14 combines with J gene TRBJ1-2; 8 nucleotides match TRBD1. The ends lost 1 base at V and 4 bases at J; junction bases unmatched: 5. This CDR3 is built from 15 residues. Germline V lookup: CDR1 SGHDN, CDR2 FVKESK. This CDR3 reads CASSQATDRGYGYTF. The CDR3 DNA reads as TGTGCCAGCAGCCAAGCCACAGACAGGGGCTATGGCTACACCTTC.

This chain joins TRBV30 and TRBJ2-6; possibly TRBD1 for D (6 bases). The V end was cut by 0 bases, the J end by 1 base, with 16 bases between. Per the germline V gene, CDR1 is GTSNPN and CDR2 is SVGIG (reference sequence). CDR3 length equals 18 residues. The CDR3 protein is CAWSVTGRGISGANVLTF. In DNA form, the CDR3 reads TGTGCCTGGAGTGTAACAGGCAGGGGTATATCTGGGGCCAACGTCCTGACTTTC. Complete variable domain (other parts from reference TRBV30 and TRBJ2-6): SQTIHQWPATLVQPVGSPLSLECTVEGTSNPNLYWYRQAAGRGLQLLFYSVGIGQISSEVPQNLSASRPQDRQFILSSKKLLLSDSGFYLCAWSVTGRGISGANVLTFGAGSRLTVL.

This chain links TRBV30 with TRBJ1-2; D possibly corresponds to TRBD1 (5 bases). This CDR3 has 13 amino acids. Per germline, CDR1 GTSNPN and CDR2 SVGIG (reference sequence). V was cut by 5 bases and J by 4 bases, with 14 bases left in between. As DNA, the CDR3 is TGTGCCTGGCGACAGACGTCGGCCTATGGCTACACCTTC. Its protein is CAWRQTSAYGYTF.

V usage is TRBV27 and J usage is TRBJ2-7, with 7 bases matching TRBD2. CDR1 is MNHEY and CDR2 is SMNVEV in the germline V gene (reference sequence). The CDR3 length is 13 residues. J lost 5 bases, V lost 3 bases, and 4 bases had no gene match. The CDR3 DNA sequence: TGTGCCAGCAGTTTTCGGGGGGTCCACGAGCAGTACTTC. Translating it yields CASSFRGVHEQYF.